The 2 T cell receptor beta chains below were found in one sample sequenced in a study of T cell repertoires in cytomegalovirus infection. TCRdb analysed the reads with MiXCR anew, one entry per CDR3 protein. The sample lists 75,000 to 100,000 distinct CDR3 sequences; 25% to 30% were seen once. These TCRs' antigens remain unknown. The specimen was CD8+ T cells from cultured PBMCs, collected from culture after CMV antigen stimulation. These TCRs come from a human donor in good health (CMV status not recorded). Some clones in this sample may be carry-over from other donors' samples.

The rearrangement uses TRBV4-1 and TRBJ2-7; D is uncertain. The CDR3 is 13 residues long. Germline V gene sequence: CDR1 MGHRA, CDR2 YSYEKL. Trimming shortened V by 4 bases and J by 3 bases, and 10 bases separated the two germline ends. The CDR3 bases are TGCGCCAGCAGCCTCCCGGGTGGCTACGAGCAGTACTTC. Its translation: CASSLPGGYEQYF.

This clonotype has a count of ten or more. This rearrangement joins TRBV12-3 or TRBV12-4 to TRBJ2-1; perhaps TRBD1 as D (5 bases). The ends were cut back, 3 bases at V and 5 bases at J, with 14 bases in the middle. This CDR3 comprises 15 residues. The CDR3 reads CASSLWQGDNNEQFF. The CDR3 DNA is TGTGCCAGCAGTTTGTGGCAGGGCGATAACAATGAGCAGTTCTTC.